This T cell receptor beta chain comes out of a study of T cell responses to AZD1222 COVID-19 vaccine. Whole-study results and caveats: No day 14 peak samples; only post-peak repertoires were characterized.

Method: immunoSEQ multiplex PCR; TCRdb's copy keeps in-frame clones and lacks some. The profile covers about 190,000 clones, with just over 90% appearing a single time and 0.75% to 1% taken by the ten largest. The CDR3 totals 14 residues. Trimming removed 2 bases at V and 3 bases at J, with 10 bases between. Germline-derived CDR1 and CDR2 are KGHSH and LQKENI. Concerning this clone: As yet, its antigen is unknown.

The rearrangement links TRBV18 to TRBJ1-2, with a possible D match to TRBD1 (6 bases). The clonotype originates from an adult in good health. The sequencing used peripheral blood, collected on day 0 of AZD1222 vaccination. CDR3 in amino acids: CASSPKGGDYGYTF. The DNA of the CDR3 is TGTGCCAGCTCACCAAAGGGGGGCGACTATGGCTACACCTTC.